The source of this T cell receptor beta chain is a study of cytomegalovirus exposure and HLA in healthy donors. Study-level points and caveats: Later analysis showed most CMV-associated TCR beta chains appearing HLA-restricted. Per a prior analysis, the majority of TCR beta V segments were productive roughly 87% or roughly 30% of the time. In most subjects, TCR beta sequences reportedly gave accurate predictions of HLA-A and HLA-B alleles. Later analysis reportedly placed an Asian-associated ancestry cluster below the roughly 690-donor mean in N-insertions.

Points on this clone: Its antigen is not identified.

Primers for the PCR totalled 60 Vbeta and 13 Jbeta. The data were produced by immunoSEQ multiplex PCR, yet TCRdb's version contains in-frame clones alone and is incomplete. The profile shows roughly 150,000 clones, approximately 80% of them singletons. Per germline, CDR1 SEHNR and CDR2 FQNEAQ (reference sequence). CDR3 length: 15 amino acids. Germline trimming cut 3 bases from V and 1 base from J; bases unmatched to any gene: 5. The sequence was collected from a male donor in good health and CMV-seronegative. Sequencing was carried out using PBMCs. The J gene is TRBJ1-1, the V gene TRBV7-9; 7 bases map to TRBD1. This chain's CDR3 is CASSFSDRRNTEAFF. The CDR3 coding sequence is TGTGCCAGCAGCTTCTCGGACAGGCGGAACACTGAAGCTTTCTTT.